In its sample, the clone carrying this T cell receptor (beta chain) was seen many times. This CDR3 contains 13 residues. The V end was cut by 6 bases, the J end by 0 bases, with 8 bases between. From germline, CDR1 is MNHNS and CDR2 SASEGT. This specimen belongs to a study of T cells in Graves' hyperthyroidism and ophthalmopathy. Amplified regions were TCR beta CDR3 sequences from RNA transcripts. When the TCR CDR3 underwent first-round RT-PCR, the HTBI primer set was used. TCRdb called the multiplex PCR reads again in MiXCR, with one record for every CDR3 protein. The sample has hundreds of thousands of distinct CDR3 sequences; roughly a quarter are singletons.

The source of this sequence is a woman aged 25 to 45 with Graves' ophthalmopathy. The sequenced sample was blood. The chain joins TRBV6-1 to TRBJ1-2; D call uncertain. The CDR3 loop reads CASRATANYGYTF. For the CDR3, the DNA is TGTGCCAGCAGAGCCACAGCTAACTATGGCTACACCTTC.